The sequence of this TCR beta chain was determined in a study of shared clonotypes between healthy human individuals. Study-level results: A few donors shared 5% to 5.5% of their naive CD4 clonotypes. Rarefaction revealed incomplete sorted-subset sequencing despite large depth. Clonotypes which were not shared had lower generation probabilities than clonotypes that all four donors shared. As a rule, naive subsets had a larger estimated richness than memory subsets.

The table came from immunoSEQ multiplex PCR; TCRdb's copy has only in-frame clones and leaves some out. The data contain about a million clones, 60% to 85% of them singletons. CDR3 length equals 14 residues. The germline V gene has CDR1 LNHDA and CDR2 SQIVND (reference sequence). Unmatched junction bases numbered 6, after V lost 7 bases and J lost 4 bases. Worth noting for this clone: Its antigen remains unknown.

This chain links TRBV19 with TRBJ2-1, with 8 positions matching TRBD2. Sequencing was performed on memory CD4+ T cells sorted from blood. The subset is: CD45RA-negative fraction. The receptor's source is a man between 18 and 29 years old in good health. The chain's CDR3 is CASKPAGAYNEQFF. In DNA, the CDR3 is TGTGCCAGTAAACCAGCGGGGGCATACAATGAGCAGTTCTTC.